Following are 25 T cell receptor beta chains from one sample sequenced in a study of T cells after posttransplantation cyclophosphamide. A marrow graft followed busulfan-fludarabine conditioning, with cyclophosphamide on days +3 and +4. Measured with immunoSEQ multiplex PCR; TCRdb has only the in-frame clones, and not every one. Seen here are fewer than 25,000 clones, roughly nine tenths observed once, and the top ten hold 12%. Material: PBMCs, obtained after allogeneic stem cell transplant with posttransplant cyclophosphamide. These receptor sequences come from a female patient in her 30s who received an allogeneic stem cell transplant from an unrelated donor, was CMV-positive, and had no GVHD. Some of the T cells might come from the graft donor.

The V gene is TRBV27, the J gene TRBJ1-1; a possible D gene is TRBD1 (5 bases). Germline V gives CDR1 MNHEY, CDR2 SMNVEV (reference sequence). The CDR3 contains 13 residues. V lost 3 bases to trimming and J lost 4 bases, with 9 bases between them. This CDR3 reads CASSFDGGTEAFF. CDR3 sequence (DNA): TGTGCCAGCAGTTTTGACGGGGGCACTGAAGCTTTCTTT.

The rearrangement joins TRBV5-1 to TRBJ1-1; 7 nucleotides match TRBD1. Germline CDR1 and CDR2: SGHRS and YFSETQ. The trim removed 2 bases at V and 2 bases at J, leaving 9 bases unmatched. This CDR3 region has 16 residues. Here the CDR3 reads CASSLRDSLINTEAFF. DNA of the CDR3: TGCGCCAGCAGCTTAAGGGACAGCCTTATAAACACTGAAGCTTTCTTT.

The J gene is TRBJ2-5, the V gene TRBV19, with 7 nucleotides matching TRBD2. Germline V gene sequence: CDR1 LNHDA, CDR2 SQIVND (reference sequence). The CDR3 is made up of 15 amino acids. Trimming at V came to 5 bases and at J to 5 bases, leaving 11 bases not matched to a gene. In nucleotides, the CDR3 is TGTGCCAGTAGTGTAGCGTCCGCCGGGGGGGAGACCCAGTACTTC. Its protein product is CASSVASAGGETQYF.

The chain links TRBV19 to TRBJ1-2, with 8 bases matching TRBD1. The CDR3 extends over 15 amino acids. From germline, CDR1 is LNHDA and CDR2 SQIVND (reference sequence). Unmatched junction bases numbered 12, after V lost 8 bases and J lost 4 bases. DNA for the CDR3: TGTGCCAGTTTCGAAACAGGGGGAAGTAGCTATGGCTACACCTTC. Translating gives CASFETGGSSYGYTF.

V is TRBV27 and J is TRBJ2-7; 7 bases align to TRBD1. The ends lost 2 bases at V and 2 bases at J; junction bases unmatched: 3. CDR1 is MNHEY, CDR2 SMNVEV, per germline (reference sequence). The CDR3 consists of 14 residues. CDR3 DNA sequence: TGTGCCAGCAGTTTACGGGACAGCACCTACGAGCAGTACTTC. It encodes CASSLRDSTYEQYF.

In regard to this clone: A read error may produce the germline difference seen at one junction end. This CDR3 reads CASSPNPGQGGEKLFF. The CDR3 bases are TGTGCTAGCAGCCCGAACCCGGGACAGGGAGGTGAAAAACTGTTTTTT. This chain connects TRBV7-7 to TRBJ1-4, with 9 nucleotides matching TRBD1. This CDR3 has 16 amino acids. Looked up from germline, CDR1 is SSHAT and CDR2 is FNYEAQ (reference sequence).

The V call is TRBV5-1, the J call TRBJ1-4; D may be TRBD1 (5 bases). This CDR3 comprises 15 residues. Trimming shortened V by 0 bases and J by 6 bases, and 12 bases separated the two germline ends. Germline CDR1 and CDR2: SGHRS and YFSETQ. In nucleotides, the CDR3 is TGCGCCAGCAGCTTGGGAGCAGGGTCAGATGAAAAACTGTTTTTT. Its translation is CASSLGAGSDEKLFF.

This chain joins TRBV9 and TRBJ1-2; a weak D match, TRBD1 (6 bases). The V gene lost 4 bases and the J gene lost 4 bases, with 17 bases spanning the gap. The CDR3 is made up of 15 amino acids. Germline V lookup: CDR1 SGDLS, CDR2 YYNGEE. Here the CDR3 DNA reads TGTGCCAGCAGCCCCACCCCCCAGGGGAGCTATGGCTACACCTTC. Protein product: CASSPTPQGSYGYTF.

The CDR3 DNA is TGTGCCAGCAGCGTCCCCGGGACACAGCCCTCCTACGAGCAGTACTTC. It specifies CASSVPGTQPSYEQYF. The chain recombines TRBV9 with TRBJ2-7; perhaps TRBD1 as D (6 bases). The V and J ends lost 2 bases and 0 bases respectively, with 15 bases between them. CDR1 is SGDLS and CDR2 is YYNGEE in the germline V gene. CDR3 length: 16 residues.

The sample holds one count of this clone. The rearrangement joins TRBV5-4 to TRBJ2-1, with TRBD2 matching 7 bases. The germline CDR1 and CDR2 sequences are SGHNT and YYREEE (reference sequence). Germline trimming cut 2 bases from V and 4 bases from J; bases unmatched to any gene: 3. The CDR3 is 14 amino acids. Written as DNA, the CDR3 is TGTGCCAGCAGCTTCCGGACTAGATACAATGAGCAGTTCTTC. Protein product: CASSFRTRYNEQFF.

Only one count was recorded for this clone. V is TRBV5-6 and J is TRBJ1-1, with TRBD1 matching 7 bases. The CDR3 runs to 14 residues. Trimming took 4 bases from V and 6 from J; bases not matched to a gene: 9. CDR1 and CDR2 from the germline V gene are SGHDT and YYEEEE. The CDR3 protein is CASSPRQGSAEAFF. For the CDR3, the DNA is TGTGCCAGCAGCCCCCGACAGGGTTCCGCTGAAGCTTTCTTT.

The chain links TRBV30 to TRBJ1-5, with a possible D match to TRBD1 (5 bases). In germline, CDR1 is GTSNPN, CDR2 SVGIG (reference sequence). V shed 2 bases and J shed 4 bases, with 12 bases lying between them. CDR3 length: 14 residues. CDR3 in amino acids: CAWSTTGQNQPQHF. The CDR3 DNA sequence: TGTGCCTGGAGTACTACTGGACAAAATCAGCCCCAGCATTTT.

The chain carries TRBV6-5 and TRBJ2-7, with TRBD2 matching over 10 bases. V shed 8 bases and J 2 bases; nucleotides not matched to a gene: 9. Germline assignment: CDR1 MNHEY and CDR2 SVGAGI. The CDR3 has 15 residues. CDR3 protein: CASGRPSGGAYEQYF. CDR3 in DNA: TGTGCCAGCGGACGGCCGAGCGGGGGGGCCTACGAGCAGTACTTC.

A few counts support this clone. The chain links TRBV12-5 to TRBJ2-7, with D tentatively TRBD1 (6 bases). This CDR3 region has 14 residues. The ends were cut back, 2 bases at V and 5 bases at J, with 13 bases in the middle. CDR1 LGHNT and CDR2 FRNRAP come from the germline V gene. CDR3: CASGLRQGIDEQYF. The CDR3 bases are TGTGCTAGTGGTTTGCGTCAGGGGATCGACGAGCAGTACTTC.

V gene TRBV9 combines with J gene TRBJ1-4; possibly TRBD1 for D (6 bases). Trimming stripped 0 bases from V and 3 bases from J, with 9 bases between. This CDR3 is 15 amino acids long. Germline loops: CDR1 SGDLS, CDR2 YYNGEE. The CDR3 is CASSVGGGANEKLFF. DNA of the CDR3: TGTGCCAGCAGCGTAGGAGGGGGTGCTAATGAAAAACTGTTTTTT.

The chain joins TRBV2 to TRBJ1-4, with D unresolved. Trimming removed 6 bases from V and 7 bases from J, with 21 bases in between. The CDR3 loop spans 16 amino acids. Germline CDR1 is SNHLY and CDR2 is FYNNEI. CDR3: CASREPPRPPGEKLFF. Written as DNA, the CDR3 is TGTGCCAGCAGGGAACCCCCAAGACCCCCAGGTGAAAAACTGTTTTTT. The entire variable domain, with the rest obtained from reference TRBV2 and TRBJ1-4, is as follows: EPEVTQTPSHQVTQMGQEVILRCVPISNHLYFYWYRQILGQKVEFLVSFYNNEISEKSEIFDDQFSVERPDGSNFTLKIRSTKLEDSAMYFCASREPPRPPGEKLFFGSGTQLSVL.

The V call is TRBV7-6, the J call TRBJ1-3; the D gene is possibly TRBD1 (5 bases). The CDR3 has 14 amino acids. V was shortened by 6 bases and J by 0 bases, with 9 bases between the two germline ends. Germline V CDR1 and CDR2: SGHVS, FNYEAQ. The CDR3 bases are TGTGCCAGCAGACAGGACATCTCTGGAAACACCATATATTTT. It translates to CASRQDISGNTIYF.

This clone was recorded a few times. This sequence joins TRBV7-4 and TRBJ1-4, with 8 bases that match TRBD1. The V gene end was trimmed by 2 bases and the J gene end by 3 bases; junction bases not matched to a gene: 5. Germline loops: CDR1 SGHVT, CDR2 SQSDAQ. The CDR3 covers 16 residues. The CDR3 spells CASSLLQGGANEKLFF. As DNA, the CDR3 is TGTGCCAGCAGCTTACTACAGGGGGGAGCTAATGAAAAACTGTTTTTT.

The chain is built from TRBV19 and TRBJ1-6, with D maybe TRBD1 (5 bases). Per the germline V gene, CDR1 is LNHDA and CDR2 is SQIVND (reference sequence). CDR3 length: 14 amino acids. V was pared by 5 bases and J by 7 bases, with 12 bases between. CDR3 nucleotide sequence: TGTGCCAGTAGTTTCCAGGGTCAAAATTCACCCCTCCACTTT. The encoded protein is CASSFQGQNSPLHF.

This clone was counted between two and nine times. This chain joins TRBV7-9 and TRBJ1-4; TRBD1 aligns across 11 bases. The CDR3 loop spans 16 amino acids. In germline, CDR1 is SEHNR, CDR2 FQNEAQ (reference sequence). V lost 5 bases and J lost 8; bases outside the gene matches: 10. The CDR3 reads CASSHWTGGVYEKLFF. The CDR3 DNA sequence: TGTGCCAGCAGCCATTGGACAGGGGGCGTCTACGAAAAACTGTTTTTT.

The rearrangement joins TRBV4-3 to TRBJ2-2, with no clear D. Germline values: CDR1 LGHNA, CDR2 YSLEER. Trimming pared 5 bases from V and 6 bases from J, leaving 19 bases between. The CDR3 is made up of 16 amino acids. CDR3 in amino acids: CASSSAPARFPGELFF. CDR3 in DNA: TGCGCCAGCAGCTCCGCTCCGGCTAGATTTCCCGGGGAGCTGTTTTTT.

This sequence joins TRBV5-1 and TRBJ1-6, with 7 bases identical to TRBD1. V dropped 4 bases and J dropped 7; count of bases not matched to a gene: 8. Germline V gene data show CDR1 as SGHRS and CDR2 as YFSETQ. The CDR3 has 15 amino acids. This chain's CDR3 is CASSQGGIENSPLHF. In nucleotides, the CDR3 is TGCGCCAGCAGCCAGGGGGGAATTGAAAATTCACCCCTCCACTTT.

The chain has TRBV1 and TRBJ2-5; the table's D gene call, TRBD2, was not cross checked with the DNA. TRBV1 is a recognized pseudogene. The CDR3 runs 17 residues. CDR3 nucleotides: TGCACCAGCAGCCAATTTACCGGGACTAGCGGGGGGGAGACCCAGTACTTC. It is translated as CTSSQFTGTSGGETQYF.

The chain recombines TRBV6-6 with TRBJ2-2; no reliable D call. Germline-derived CDR1 and CDR2 are MNHNY and SVGAGI (reference sequence). The CDR3 runs to 16 residues. V lost 2 bases to trimming and J lost 1 base, with 11 bases between them. Here the CDR3 reads CASSYPPSMNTGELFF. CDR3 bases: TGTGCCAGCAGTTACCCCCCGAGTATGAACACCGGGGAGCTGTTTTTT.

The chain combines TRBV18 with TRBJ1-1, with TRBD1 as a possible D gene (5 bases). Looked up from germline, CDR1 is KGHSH and CDR2 is LQKENI. There are 14 residues in the CDR3. The V end lost 3 bases, the J end lost 10 bases, and 18 bases lay between the germline ends. CDR3 sequence reads: CASSPPQGFRRAFF. DNA for the CDR3: TGTGCCAGCTCACCTCCCCAGGGCTTCAGGCGAGCTTTCTTT. The full variable domain, completed using reference TRBV18 and TRBJ1-1, is NAGVMQNPRHLVRRRGQEARLRCSPMKGHSHVYWYRQLPEEGLKFMVYLQKENIIDESGMPKERFSAEFPKEGPSILRIQQVVRGDSAAYFCASSPPQGFRRAFFGQGTRLTVV.